Sequencing of this T cell receptor (beta chain) was carried out in a study of CD8 T cells in ankylosing spondylitis. Whole-study results and caveats: Fewer than ten highly homologous variants made up a TCR beta motif that seemed to typify ankylosing spondylitis blood. Disease-linked clones reportedly concentrated significantly in matched ankylosing spondylitis synovial fluid. Previous work reported some of these motif variants in the synovial fluid and blood of reactive arthritis. CD8+ disease-linked clones were present at relatively low frequencies in blood.

Quantitative 5'-RACE with molecular barcodes generated TCR beta libraries. Using its own MiXCR run on the 5' RACE reads, TCRdb lists one record per CDR3 protein. The table shows hundreds of thousands of distinct CDR3 sequences, with roughly 26% occurring only once. V lost 5 bases and J 4 bases, leaving 13 bases between the germline ends. The CDR3 covers 14 residues. Looked up from germline, CDR1 is SGHVS and CDR2 is FNYEAQ. Many counts were recorded for this clonotype. Its antigen is not known. The chain carries TRBV7-6 and TRBJ2-3, with D unresolved. The TCR comes from a male donor with ankylosing spondylitis. Sequencing used blood, either unsorted or a sorted T cell fraction (not recorded which). The CDR3 spells CASSLQSWADTQYF. The CDR3 nucleotides are TGTGCCAGCAGCCTACAGTCCTGGGCAGATACGCAGTATTTT.